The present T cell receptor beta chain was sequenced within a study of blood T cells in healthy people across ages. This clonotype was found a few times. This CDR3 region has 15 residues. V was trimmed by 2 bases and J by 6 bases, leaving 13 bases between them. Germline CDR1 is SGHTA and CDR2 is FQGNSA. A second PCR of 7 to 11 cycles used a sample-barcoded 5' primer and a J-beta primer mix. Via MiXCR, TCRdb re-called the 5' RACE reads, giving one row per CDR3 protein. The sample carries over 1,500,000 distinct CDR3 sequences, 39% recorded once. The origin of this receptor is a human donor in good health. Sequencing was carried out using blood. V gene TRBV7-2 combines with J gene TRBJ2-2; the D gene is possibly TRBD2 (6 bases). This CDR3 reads CASSLLWGVAGELFF. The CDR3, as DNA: TGTGCCAGCAGCTTATTGTGGGGGGTTGCCGGGGAGCTGTTTTTT.